This TCR beta chain was sequenced during a study of CD4 T cells in relation to SARS-CoV-2 and coronaviruses. The overall study: Controls used an HIV-1 Nef peptide pool or no peptide.

Germline V gene data show CDR1 as GTSNPN and CDR2 as SVGIG (reference sequence). The CDR3 sequence is 13 residues long. Deletions cut 5 bases from V and 4 bases from J, with 15 bases between. Unexposed donor CD4+ T cells date from 2011-2018, before the COVID-19 pandemic. The cells were cultured for over eight days before CD4+ T cells were isolated. Notes on this clone: Its cognate antigen is unknown.

Clones were read by immunoSEQ multiplex PCR, and TCRdb kept only the in-frame ones, dropping some. The sample records under 25,000 clones, around 80% being singletons. Sequences were obtained from CD4+ T cells from PBMCs, cultured in vitro. The chain uses TRBV30 and TRBJ2-7, with a possible D match to TRBD2 (6 bases). The origin of this receptor is a human donor in good health. The CDR3 nucleotides are TGTGCCTGGGAAGTAGCGGAGGGATACGAGCAGTACTTC. It codes for CAWEVAEGYEQYF.